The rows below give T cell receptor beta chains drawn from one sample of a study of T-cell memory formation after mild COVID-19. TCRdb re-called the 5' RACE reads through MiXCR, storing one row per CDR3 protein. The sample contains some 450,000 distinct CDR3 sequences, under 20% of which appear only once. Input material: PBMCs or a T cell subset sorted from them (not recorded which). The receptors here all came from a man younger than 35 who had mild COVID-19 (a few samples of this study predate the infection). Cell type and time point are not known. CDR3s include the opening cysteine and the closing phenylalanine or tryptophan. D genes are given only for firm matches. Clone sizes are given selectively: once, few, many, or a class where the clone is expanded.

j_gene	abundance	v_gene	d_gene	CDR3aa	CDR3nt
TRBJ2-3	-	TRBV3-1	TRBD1	CASSPGTGLVTYTQYF	TGTGCCAGCAGCCCCGGGACAGGGTTAGTGACATATACGCAGTATTTT
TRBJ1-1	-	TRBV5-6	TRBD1	CASSPGQATVEAFF	TGTGCCAGCAGCCCGGGACAGGCCACCGTCGAAGCTTTCTTT
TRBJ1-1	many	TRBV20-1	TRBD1	CSARDHRGSAEAFF	TGCAGTGCTAGAGATCACAGGGGCTCCGCTGAAGCTTTCTTT
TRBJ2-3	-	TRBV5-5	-	CASSLDVSVVTQYF	TGTGCCAGCAGCTTAGACGTTTCGGTTGTGACGCAGTATTTT
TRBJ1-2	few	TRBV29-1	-	CSVRGEEENYGYTF	TGCAGCGTCCGAGGAGAGGAGGAGAACTATGGCTACACCTTC
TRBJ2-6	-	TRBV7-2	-	CASSNKDSGANVLTF	TGTGCCAGCAGTAACAAGGACTCTGGGGCCAACGTCCTGACTTTC
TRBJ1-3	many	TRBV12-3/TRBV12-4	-	CASSLGEENTIYF	TGTGCCAGCAGTTTAGGGGAGGAAAACACCATATATTTT
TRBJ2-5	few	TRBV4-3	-	CASSQGPRREETQYF	TGCGCCAGCAGCCAAGGTCCGCGTCGAGAAGAGACCCAGTACTTC
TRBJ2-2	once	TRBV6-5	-	CASSPGGPNTGELFF	TGTGCCAGCAGCCCCGGCGGACCGAACACCGGGGAGCTGTTTTTT
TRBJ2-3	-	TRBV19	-	CASSSPGWASTDTQYF	TGTGCCAGTAGTTCCCCCGGATGGGCTAGCACAGATACGCAGTATTTT
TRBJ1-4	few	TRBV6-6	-	CASTHGGLPDEKLFF	TGTGCCAGCACCCACGGGGGGTTGCCCGATGAAAAACTGTTTTTT
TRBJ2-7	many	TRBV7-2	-	CASSRTYEQYF	TGTGCCAGCAGCAGGACCTACGAGCAGTACTTC
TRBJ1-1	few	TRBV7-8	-	CATLQGRAFF	TGTGCCACCTTACAGGGCCGAGCTTTCTTT
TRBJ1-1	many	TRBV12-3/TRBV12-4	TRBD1	CASSSQGAGNTEAFF	TGTGCCAGCAGTTCGCAGGGGGCCGGGAACACTGAAGCTTTCTTT
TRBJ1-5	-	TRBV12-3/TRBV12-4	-	CASSLGLINQPQHF	TGTGCCAGCAGTTTGGGACTGATCAATCAGCCCCAGCATTTT
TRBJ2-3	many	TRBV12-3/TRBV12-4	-	CASSLYPDTQYF	TGTGCCAGCAGTTTATATCCAGATACGCAGTATTTT
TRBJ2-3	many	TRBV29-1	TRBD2	CSVEMGLAGDTDTQYF	TGCAGCGTTGAAATGGGACTAGCGGGGGACACAGATACGCAGTATTTT
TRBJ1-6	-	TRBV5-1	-	CASSVGTSGNSPLHF	TGCGCCAGCAGCGTCGGGACCTCGGGGAATTCACCCCTCCACTTT
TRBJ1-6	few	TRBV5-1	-	CASSLTQDLSYNSPLHF	TGCGCCAGCAGCTTGACACAGGACCTCTCCTATAATTCACCCCTCCACTTT
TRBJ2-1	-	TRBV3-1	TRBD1	CASSSPGQGIDEQFF	TGTGCCAGCAGTTCTCCGGGACAGGGAATCGATGAGCAGTTCTTC
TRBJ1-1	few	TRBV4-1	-	CASSRGGPPDTEAFF	TGCGCCAGCAGCCGAGGCGGCCCCCCGGACACTGAAGCTTTCTTT
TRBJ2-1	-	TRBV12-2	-	CASRGPRQAEQFF	TGTGCAAGTCGCGGACCCCGACAGGCTGAGCAGTTCTTC
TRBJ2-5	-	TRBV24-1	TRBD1	CATSDPPGTGSQETQYF	TGTGCCACCAGTGATCCCCCCGGGACAGGGAGCCAAGAGACCCAGTACTTC
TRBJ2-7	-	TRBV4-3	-	CASSLGGTGSYEQYF	TGCGCCAGCAGCCTGGGCGGGACTGGCTCCTACGAGCAGTACTTC
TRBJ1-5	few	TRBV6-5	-	CASSYGGALNQPQHF	TGTGCCAGCAGTTACGGGGGGGCGCTGAATCAGCCCCAGCATTTT
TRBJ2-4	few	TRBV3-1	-	CASSQDPGLRNIQYF	TGTGCCAGCAGCCAAGATCCAGGGCTCCGTAACATTCAGTACTTC
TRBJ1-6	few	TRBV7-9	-	CASSLNSRQGRNSPLHF	TGTGCCAGCAGCTTAAACAGTAGGCAAGGGAGAAATTCACCCCTCCACTTT
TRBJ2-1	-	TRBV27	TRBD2	CASSSSAGTTWVF	TGTGCCAGCAGTTCGTCCGCCGGGACTACTTGGGTCTTC
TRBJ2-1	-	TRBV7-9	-	CASRLEHNNEQFF	TGTGCCAGCAGGCTAGAGCACAACAATGAGCAGTTCTTC
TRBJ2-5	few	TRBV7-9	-	CASSWKLWGRAGETQYF	TGTGCCAGCAGCTGGAAGTTGTGGGGGCGAGCGGGAGAGACCCAGTACTTC
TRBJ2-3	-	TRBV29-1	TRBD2	CSAELAGDFTDTQYF	TGCAGCGCCGAGCTAGCGGGGGACTTCACAGATACGCAGTATTTT
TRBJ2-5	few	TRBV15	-	CATSRAAQERETQYF	TGTGCCACCAGCAGAGCAGCTCAGGAGAGAGAGACCCAGTACTTC
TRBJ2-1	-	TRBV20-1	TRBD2	CSASLTSGGEEQFF	TGCAGTGCTAGTTTGACTAGCGGGGGGGAGGAGCAGTTCTTC
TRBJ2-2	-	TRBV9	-	CASSAYPPGELFF	TGTGCCAGCAGCGCTTATCCCCCCGGGGAGCTGTTTTTT
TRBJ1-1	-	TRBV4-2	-	CASSQRTRGLGTEAFF	TGTGCCAGCAGCCAAAGAACCAGGGGACTGGGTACTGAAGCTTTCTTT
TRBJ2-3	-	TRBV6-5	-	CASSYSRLRFIDTQYF	TGTGCCAGCAGTTACTCAAGACTACGATTCATAGATACGCAGTATTTT
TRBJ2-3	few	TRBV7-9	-	CASSRDRQATDTQYF	TGTGCCAGCAGTCGGGACCGCCAAGCCACAGATACGCAGTATTTT
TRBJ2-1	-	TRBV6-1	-	CASSEVRTTNEQFF	TGTGCCAGCAGTGAAGTGCGGACCACCAATGAGCAGTTCTTC
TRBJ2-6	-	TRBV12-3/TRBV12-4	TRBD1	CATDREANVLTF	TGTGCCACCGACAGGGAGGCCAACGTCCTGACTTTC
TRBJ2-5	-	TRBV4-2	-	CASSLWTTQETQYF	TGTGCCAGCAGCCTTTGGACCACCCAAGAGACCCAGTACTTC
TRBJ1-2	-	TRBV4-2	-	CASSHREGYTF	TGTGCCAGCAGCCACAGGGAAGGCTACACCTTC
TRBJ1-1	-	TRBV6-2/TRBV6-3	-	CASRFRGAPTEAFF	TGTGCCAGCCGATTCAGGGGAGCGCCCACTGAAGCTTTCTTT
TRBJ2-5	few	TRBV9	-	CASSEGGEETQYF	TGTGCCAGCAGCGAAGGGGGGGAAGAGACCCAGTACTTC
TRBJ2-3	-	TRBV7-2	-	CASSSGPGPTDTQYF	TGTGCCAGCAGCTCGGGCCCCGGGCCCACAGATACGCAGTATTTT
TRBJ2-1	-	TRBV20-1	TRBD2	CSARELAGVNEQFF	TGCAGTGCTAGAGAACTAGCGGGGGTCAATGAGCAGTTCTTC
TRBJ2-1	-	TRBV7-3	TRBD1	CASSAAGQGKSEQFF	TGTGCCAGCAGCGCGGCGGGACAGGGCAAGTCAGAGCAGTTCTTC
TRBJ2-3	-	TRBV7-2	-	CASSSNMGISADTQYF	TGTGCCAGCAGCTCCAACATGGGTATTTCCGCAGATACGCAGTATTTT
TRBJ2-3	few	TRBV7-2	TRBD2	CASSTSAGGDTQYF	TGTGCCAGCAGTACCTCCGCGGGGGGGGATACGCAGTATTTT